Listed here are 24 T cell receptor beta chains from one sample, sequenced in a study of T-cell reconstitution after alpha-beta-depleted transplantation in children. Unique molecular identifiers were incorporated when the TCRbeta library was constructed. TCRdb reprocessed the PCR reads with MiXCR, giving one entry per CDR3 protein. The sample carries approximately 1,000,000 distinct CDR3 sequences, about 29% recorded once. Specimen: PBMCs, mostly from graft donor cells, collected 360 days after TCRalphabeta/CD19-depleted stem cell transplant. The source of these receptors is a boy in the first two years of life who had a stem cell transplant for SCID, so the T cells may come from the graft donor.

The sample holds one count of this clonotype. This chain connects TRBV28 to TRBJ1-4; 10 positions match TRBD1. The V and J ends lost 2 bases and 3 bases, in that order; junction bases with no gene match: 12. The CDR3 is 19 residues long. Germline loops: CDR1 MDHEN, CDR2 SYDVKM. DNA of the CDR3: TGTGCCAGCAGTTTAAGCGTCTCTGGACAGGGGGTCTCTAATGAAAAACTGTTTTTT. Residues: CASSLSVSGQGVSNEKLFF.

The chain joins TRBV6-2 or TRBV6-3 to TRBJ1-2; no firm D call. Between the trimmed V and J ends, which lost 2 bases and 4 bases, there was a span of 8 bases. The CDR3 covers 13 residues. Germline assignment: CDR1 MNHEY and CDR2 SVGEGT. The CDR3 coding sequence is TGTGCCAGCAGTTACGGGCCGTTCTATGGCTACACCTTC. It is translated as CASSYGPFYGYTF.

Only a few counts were recorded for this clonotype. This rearrangement joins TRBV7-2 to TRBJ2-7; D unclear. With 8 bases removed from V and 4 bases from J, the gap between germline ends came to 9 bases. The CDR3 spans 11 residues. CDR1 is SGHTA, CDR2 FQGNSA, per germline. CDR3 protein: CASASRYEQYF. The CDR3 DNA sequence: TGTGCCAGCGCGTCGCGATACGAGCAGTACTTC.

This clonotype was observed a handful of times. The V call is TRBV5-1, the J call TRBJ2-3, with TRBD1 matching 7 bases. The CDR3 runs to 14 residues. V shed 7 bases, J shed 2 bases, and the junction held 7 bases outside the gene matches. The germline gives CDR1 SGHRS, CDR2 YFSETQ. CDR3 region: CASQQTGFTDTQYF. The CDR3 DNA follows: TGCGCCAGCCAACAGACAGGGTTCACAGATACGCAGTATTTT.

The chain uses TRBV28 and TRBJ2-2, with TRBD1 identical over 8 bases. Germline assignment: CDR1 MDHEN and CDR2 SYDVKM. The ends lost 1 base at V and 3 bases at J; junction bases unmatched: 10. The CDR3 length is 18 residues. The CDR3 region is CASSLSQDREDDTGELFF. The DNA of the CDR3 is TGTGCCAGCAGTTTATCACAGGACAGGGAAGACGACACCGGGGAGCTGTTTTTT.

The chain links TRBV4-3 to TRBJ1-1; 10 bases are a match to TRBD1. This CDR3 spans 15 amino acids. Germline V gene data show CDR1 as LGHNA and CDR2 as YSLEER. The V and J ends lost 5 bases and 6 bases, in that order; junction bases with no gene match: 9. The CDR3 DNA is TGCGCCAGCAGCATACTGACAGGGGGCAGGGCTGAAGCTTTCTTT. Translating it yields CASSILTGGRAEAFF.

This clonotype showed up just a few times. The CDR3 loop is CASSPLGKRADNEQFF. The CDR3 coding sequence is TGCGCCAGCAGCCCCCTAGGGAAGCGGGCCGACAATGAGCAGTTCTTC. The rearrangement links TRBV5-1 to TRBJ2-1; TRBD2 might be the D (6 bases). The CDR3 runs to 16 residues. Per the germline V gene, CDR1 is SGHRS and CDR2 is YFSETQ. The ends were cut back, 4 bases at V and 5 bases at J, with 19 bases in the middle.

This clonotype has just a few counts. The chain joins TRBV19 to TRBJ2-2, with 8 bases fitting TRBD1. In germline, CDR1 is LNHDA, CDR2 SQIVND (reference sequence). With V trimmed by 4 bases and J by 4 bases, 5 bases remained unmatched. This CDR3 comprises 15 residues. CDR3 residues: CASSRAGGITGELFF. Written as DNA, the CDR3 is TGTGCCAGTAGTAGGGCAGGGGGCATCACCGGGGAGCTGTTTTTT.

In regard to this clonotype: The junction does not match germline at one end; this may be a read error. The chain has TRBV29-1 and TRBJ1-2, with TRBD1 as a possible D gene (6 bases). Germline V gene lookup returns CDR1 SQVTM and CDR2 ANQGSEA. The CDR3 contains 8 residues. In DNA form, the CDR3 reads TGCAGCGTTGGGGGGGGCTTCTTC. This gives the protein CSVGGGFF.

This clonotype was observed a few times. V and J are TRBV4-1 and TRBJ2-6; no clear D gene. This CDR3 has 14 amino acids. V lost 5 bases and J lost 0, with 5 bases in between. CDR1 and CDR2 from the germline V gene are MGHRA and YSYEKL. Here the CDR3 reads CASSFASGANVLTF. The DNA for the CDR3 is TGCGCCAGCAGCTTCGCCTCTGGGGCCAACGTCCTGACTTTC.

This clonotype was picked up a small number of times. The rearrangement uses TRBV7-2 and TRBJ1-1, with D possibly TRBD1 on 6 matching bases. Germline CDR1 reads SGHTA; CDR2 reads FQGNSA. The CDR3 has 14 amino acids. Trimming stripped 3 bases from V and 1 base from J, with 9 bases between. The CDR3 region is CASSFGTTNTEAFF. In DNA, the CDR3 is TGTGCCAGCAGCTTTGGGACAACGAACACTGAAGCTTTCTTT.

This sequence joins TRBV27 and TRBJ2-5, with 8 bases aligning to TRBD1. CDR1 and CDR2 from the germline V gene are MNHEY and SMNVEV (reference sequence). Losses at the gene ends were 2 bases for V and 5 bases for J; bases not matched to a gene: 10. The CDR3 runs to 16 residues. CDR3 nucleotides: TGTGCCAGCAGTTTAGCCCCCAGGGGGCAAGGGGAGACCCAGTACTTC. Translating it yields CASSLAPRGQGETQYF.

This clonotype was picked up a small number of times. This rearrangement joins TRBV11-2 to TRBJ2-1, with D unresolved. CDR3 length: 14 residues. V was pared by 1 base and J by 7 bases, with 11 bases between. Germline lookup yields CDR1 SGHAT and CDR2 FQNNGV. This CDR3 is CASSLARLVNEQFF. The CDR3 DNA reads as TGTGCCAGCAGCTTAGCTCGGTTAGTGAATGAGCAGTTCTTC.

The gene calls are TRBV3-1 and TRBJ1-1, with D possibly TRBD1 on 5 matching bases. The V and J ends lost 4 bases and 0 bases respectively, with 15 bases between them. The CDR3 consists of 16 residues. Germline CDR1 LGHDT, CDR2 YNNKEL (reference sequence). This CDR3 reads CASSLLATAMNTEAFF. The CDR3 nucleotides are TGTGCCAGCAGCCTACTTGCGACAGCTATGAACACTGAAGCTTTCTTT.

The chain has TRBV7-2 and TRBJ2-1, with D possibly being TRBD1 (6 bases). CDR1 is SGHTA, CDR2 FQGNSA, per germline. With 2 bases removed from V and 4 bases from J, the gap between germline ends came to 12 bases. This CDR3 has 15 residues. The CDR3 bases are TGTGCCAGCAGCTTATTGGGACACGAGTACAATGAGCAGTTCTTC. It specifies CASSLLGHEYNEQFF.

The genes are TRBV10-3 and TRBJ1-1, with 7 bases lining up with TRBD1. CDR3 size: 14 residues. CDR1 is ENHRY, CDR2 SYGVKD, per germline. With V trimmed by 3 bases and J by 2 bases, 3 bases remained unmatched. CDR3 sequence: CAISEWDRNTEAFF. CDR3 in DNA: TGTGCCATCAGTGAATGGGACAGAAACACTGAAGCTTTCTTT.

This chain connects TRBV10-3 to TRBJ2-2; 7 bases match TRBD2. This CDR3 is 15 amino acids long. Trimming removed 6 bases from V and 6 bases from J; junction bases left unmatched: 10. Germline V gives CDR1 ENHRY, CDR2 SYGVKD. CDR3: CAIRGGNSPSGELFF. The CDR3 DNA is TGTGCCATCAGGGGGGGGAACAGCCCGTCCGGGGAGCTGTTTTTT.

V gene TRBV18 combines with J gene TRBJ2-5; maybe TRBD2 (6 bases). The CDR3 consists of 15 residues. The V end was cut by 0 bases, the J end by 9 bases, with 17 bases between. CDR1 KGHSH and CDR2 LQKENI come from the germline V gene. The CDR3 nucleotides read TGTGCCAGCTCACCACCTGAGACTAGGATTGGGGCCCAGTACTTC. Translated: CASSPPETRIGAQYF.

There are a few counts of this clonotype. The chain is built from TRBV15 and TRBJ2-5; D ambiguous. Germline-derived CDR1 and CDR2 are LNHNV and YYDKDF (reference sequence). V lost 5 bases to trimming and J lost 4 bases, with 11 bases between them. The CDR3 is 13 amino acids. The CDR3 DNA is TGTGCCACCAGCCCGCGAAAGTTAGAGACCCAGTACTTC. Residues: CATSPRKLETQYF.

This clonotype was counted only a few times. This rearrangement joins TRBV18 to TRBJ1-1, with D tentatively TRBD1 (5 bases). The CDR3 is 15 amino acids. Deletions cut 2 bases from V and 4 bases from J, with 14 bases between. From germline, CDR1 is KGHSH and CDR2 LQKENI. CDR3 sequence: CASSPGSREGTEAFF. CDR3 DNA sequence: TGTGCCAGCTCACCAGGATCCAGGGAGGGCACTGAAGCTTTCTTT.

The V gene is TRBV6-2 or TRBV6-3, the J gene TRBJ2-2, with D unclear. Germline values: CDR1 MNHEY, CDR2 SVGEGT. V lost 6 bases to trimming and J lost 0 bases, with 11 bases between them. The CDR3 is 15 amino acids. The CDR3 spells CASSPENTNTGELFF. The CDR3 DNA sequence: TGTGCCAGCAGCCCGGAAAATACGAACACCGGGGAGCTGTTTTTT.

This clonotype showed up many times. The chain's CDR3 is CASSLVTGSAFF. CDR3 sequence (DNA): TGCGCCAGCAGCTTGGTCACAGGGAGCGCTTTCTTT. The chain is built from TRBV5-1 and TRBJ1-1; TRBD1 is a possible D gene (6 bases). Germline-derived CDR1 and CDR2 are SGHRS and YFSETQ. V lost 0 bases, J lost 11 bases, and 11 bases lay in between. This CDR3 has 12 amino acids.

This clonotype has just a few counts. The V and J genes are TRBV9 and TRBJ1-2, with D possibly matching TRBD1 (5 bases). CDR1 is SGDLS and CDR2 is YYNGEE in the germline V gene. Trimming took off 5 bases at V and 4 bases at J, with 9 bases between the two ends. This CDR3 has 12 residues. CDR3 protein: CASRDQGYGYTF. The CDR3 coding sequence is TGTGCCAGCAGAGATCAGGGCTATGGCTACACCTTC. Complete variable domain (other parts from reference TRBV9 and TRBJ1-2): DSGVTQTPKHLITATGQRVTLRCSPRSGDLSVYWYQQSLDQGLQFLIQYYNGEERAKGNILERFSAQQFPDLHSELNLSSLELGDSALYFCASRDQGYGYTFGSGTRLTVV.

The chain has TRBV29-1 and TRBJ1-1; D is possibly TRBD1 (5 bases). The CDR3 length is 12 residues. The V end lost 3 bases, the J end lost 6 bases, and 11 bases lay between the germline ends. Germline lookup yields CDR1 SQVTM and CDR2 ANQGSEA. CDR3 nucleotide sequence: TGCAGCGTTGAGGGGGGAGAGGCTGAAGCTTTCTTT. It yields the protein CSVEGGEAEAFF. Based on the CDR3 plus reference TRBV29-1 and TRBJ1-1, the full variable domain is SAVISQKPSRDICQRGTSLTIQCQVDSQVTMMFWYRQQPGQSLTLIATANQGSEATYESGFVIDKFPISRPNLTFSTLTVSNMSPEDSSIYLCSVEGGEAEAFFGQGTRLTVV.